This T cell receptor beta chain was recovered during a study of blood T cell repertoires in COVID-19. Method: immunoSEQ multiplex PCR; TCRdb's copy keeps in-frame clones and lacks some. Here the sample spans about 380,000 clones, 90% being singletons. The clonotype was recovered from a man younger than 30 with active or convalescent COVID-19. The sequenced material came from peripheral blood.

CDR3 residues: CSVDPGMNTEAFF. The CDR3 DNA reads TGCAGCGTTGACCCAGGGATGAACACTGAAGCTTTCTTT. V is TRBV29-1 and J is TRBJ1-1; D is possibly TRBD1 (5 bases). Trimming took 3 bases from V and 0 from J, leaving 8 bases between them. Germline V gene sequence: CDR1 SQVTM, CDR2 ANQGSEA. CDR3 length equals 13 residues.